Listed below are T cell receptor beta chains from one sample, sequenced in a study of spatial heterogeneity in lung cancer. TCRdb passed the 5' RACE reads through MiXCR, listing each CDR3 protein once. The sample carries 10,000 to 15,000 distinct CDR3 sequences, over 6.5% recorded once. Sequencing used lung tumor tissue, obtained at surgery. Source of these receptors: a female donor with early-stage non-small cell lung cancer. Both conserved end residues are part of each CDR3. Each record gives: D gene, V gene, J gene, clone size, CDR3 DNA, CDR3 protein. The D gene is left open where the match is weak. Clone sizes are given selectively: once, few, many, or a class where the clone is expanded.

D: NA; V: TRBV7-9; J: TRBJ2-4; size: NA; DNA: TGTGCCAGCAGCCGGGGTGATGGCATAGACATTCAGTACTTC; CDR3: CASSRGDGIDIQYF
D: NA; V: TRBV7-2; J: TRBJ2-4; size: medium-sized; DNA: TGTGCCAGCAGTCCTGCCTTAGCCAAAAACATTCAGTACTTC; CDR3: CASSPALAKNIQYF
D: NA; V: TRBV6-2/TRBV6-3; J: TRBJ2-7; size: many; DNA: TGTGCCAGCAGCAGATGGGGCAGCTCCTACGAGCAGTACTTC; CDR3: CASSRWGSSYEQYF
D: NA; V: TRBV28; J: TRBJ1-3; size: NA; DNA: TGTGCCAGCAGTTTAGACCAGGGGTCACCTGGAAACACCATATATTTT; CDR3: CASSLDQGSPGNTIYF
D: NA; V: TRBV5-1; J: TRBJ1-5; size: medium-sized; DNA: TGCGCCAGCAGCTTGGCCCCCGGAAATCAGCCCCAGCATTTT; CDR3: CASSLAPGNQPQHF
D: TRBD2; V: TRBV7-2; J: TRBJ2-7; size: medium-sized; DNA: TGTGCCAGCAGCTTAGCTATACTAGCGGGATACGACGAGCAGTACTTC; CDR3: CASSLAILAGYDEQYF
D: TRBD2; V: TRBV27; J: TRBJ2-7; size: many; DNA: TGTGCCAGCAGCCCAAGCGGGAGCTACGAGCAGTACTTC; CDR3: CASSPSGSYEQYF
D: NA; V: TRBV10-3; J: TRBJ2-7; size: NA; DNA: TGTGCCATCAGGGAAACTAGCAGCCCCTCCTACGAGCAGTACTTC; CDR3: CAIRETSSPSYEQYF
D: NA; V: TRBV9; J: TRBJ2-1; size: few; DNA: TGTGCCAGCAGCGTAGACACCTACAATGAGCAGTTCTTC; CDR3: CASSVDTYNEQFF
D: TRBD2; V: TRBV14; J: TRBJ2-7; size: many; DNA: TGTGCCAGCAGCCACGGGACTAGCGGGAAGTACGAGCAGTACTTC; CDR3: CASSHGTSGKYEQYF
D: TRBD1; V: TRBV30; J: TRBJ2-7; size: many; DNA: TGTGCCTGGAGAGGGACAGGGAGCTCCTACGAGCAGTACTTC; CDR3: CAWRGTGSSYEQYF
D: NA; V: TRBV29-1; J: TRBJ2-7; size: many; DNA: TGCAGCGTTGGAGGGGACGGGCTGTACGAGCAGTACTTC; CDR3: CSVGGDGLYEQYF
D: NA; V: TRBV30; J: TRBJ1-4; size: medium-sized; DNA: TGTGCCTGGAGTGACGACCGATATAATGAAAAACTGTTTTTT; CDR3: CAWSDDRYNEKLFF
D: NA; V: TRBV7-2; J: TRBJ2-2; size: many; DNA: TGTGCCAGCAGCTTCGTTACGAACACCGGGGAGCTGTTTTTT; CDR3: CASSFVTNTGELFF
D: NA; V: TRBV2; J: TRBJ2-7; size: medium-sized; DNA: TGTGCCAGCAGTGATGGCAGATCCACCTCCTACGAGCAGTACTTC; CDR3: CASSDGRSTSYEQYF
D: NA; V: TRBV4-2; J: TRBJ2-6; size: many; DNA: TGTGCCAGCAGCCAAGAGGGCGCGGAGGCCAACGTCCTGACTTTC; CDR3: CASSQEGAEANVLTF
D: NA; V: TRBV5-1; J: TRBJ2-7; size: many; DNA: TGCGCCAGCCAAGAGGGGCCCTACGAGCAGTACTTC; CDR3: CASQEGPYEQYF
D: TRBD2; V: TRBV6-6; J: TRBJ2-7; size: many; DNA: TGTGCCAGCGGACTAGCGGGGGCCTACGAGCAGTACTTC; CDR3: CASGLAGAYEQYF
D: TRBD2; V: TRBV11-2; J: TRBJ2-1; size: NA; DNA: TGTGCCAGCAGCTCGCGTTCACCCGGGACTAGCGGGAGGGCCTCCAATGAGCAGTTCTTC; CDR3: CASSSRSPGTSGRASNEQFF
D: NA; V: TRBV20-1; J: TRBJ1-5; size: many; DNA: TGCAGTGCTAGAGATTGGGTAACGCAGCCCCAGCATTTT; CDR3: CSARDWVTQPQHF
D: TRBD2; V: TRBV20-1; J: TRBJ2-2; size: many; DNA: TGCAGTGCTACGATAGCGGGAGTACGCACCGGGGAGCTGTTTTTT; CDR3: CSATIAGVRTGELFF
D: NA; V: TRBV11-3; J: TRBJ2-1; size: medium-sized; DNA: TGTGCCAGCAGCTCCGATATCAATGAGCAGTTCTTC; CDR3: CASSSDINEQFF
D: TRBD1; V: TRBV6-5; J: TRBJ1-1; size: medium-sized; DNA: TGTGCCAGCAGTTTCCAGGACAGGGGGGGTGTAGCTTTCTTT; CDR3: CASSFQDRGGVAFF
D: NA; V: TRBV6-6; J: TRBJ1-2; size: many; DNA: TGTGCCGCCGTGGGCACAGGTTCAAGCTATGGCTACACCTTC; CDR3: CAAVGTGSSYGYTF
D: NA; V: TRBV7-2; J: TRBJ1-6; size: NA; DNA: TGTGCCAGCAGCTCCCCGACATCGGGATCACCCCTCCACTTT; CDR3: CASSSPTSGSPLHF
D: TRBD1; V: TRBV6-5; J: TRBJ2-7; size: many; DNA: TGTGCCAGCAGTTACTCATTAGGGGGCAGCCCCTACGAGCAGTACTTC; CDR3: CASSYSLGGSPYEQYF
D: TRBD2; V: TRBV29-1; J: TRBJ2-3; size: many; DNA: TGCAGCGTCTTGTGGCTAGCGGGAGCGGGTACGCAGTATTTT; CDR3: CSVLWLAGAGTQYF
D: NA; V: TRBV29-1; J: TRBJ2-7; size: many; DNA: TGCAGCGTTGTAACAGGGATCTACGAGCAGTACTTC; CDR3: CSVVTGIYEQYF
D: NA; V: TRBV30; J: TRBJ1-1; size: medium-sized; DNA: TGTGCCTGGAGTGGGCAGCCAGGGACTGAAGCTTTCTTT; CDR3: CAWSGQPGTEAFF
D: TRBD1; V: TRBV20-1; J: TRBJ1-1; size: many; DNA: TGCAGTGCTAGTCGGGACAGCGACACTGAAGCTTTCTTT; CDR3: CSASRDSDTEAFF
D: NA; V: TRBV6-2/TRBV6-3; J: TRBJ1-5; size: many; DNA: TGTGCCAGCGGGGCCCAGGGCTATAGCAATCAGCCCCAGCATTTT; CDR3: CASGAQGYSNQPQHF
D: TRBD1; V: TRBV29-1; J: TRBJ2-3; size: many; DNA: TGCAGCGTTGATGACAGGGGGCCGGCAGATACGCAGTATTTT; CDR3: CSVDDRGPADTQYF
D: TRBD2; V: TRBV10-3; J: TRBJ2-3; size: NA; DNA: TGTGCCATCGGGCTAGCGGGGGGAGGTGGCCCGGATACGCAGTATTTT; CDR3: CAIGLAGGGGPDTQYF
D: TRBD1; V: TRBV19; J: TRBJ1-6; size: many; DNA: TGTGCCAGTAGTACCCGACAGGGGCGAAATTCACCCCTCCACTTT; CDR3: CASSTRQGRNSPLHF
D: TRBD1; V: TRBV2; J: TRBJ2-3; size: many; DNA: TGTGCCAGCAGTAGAGACAGGGGTGGAGATACGCAGTATTTT; CDR3: CASSRDRGGDTQYF
D: TRBD1; V: TRBV7-9; J: TRBJ1-5; size: many; DNA: TGTGCCAGCAGCTACGGACAGGGTGGTGGTCAGCCCCAGCATTTT; CDR3: CASSYGQGGGQPQHF